A single sample gave rise to the 32 T cell receptor beta chains below, sequenced in a study of blood T cell repertoires in COVID-19. Profiling relied on immunoSEQ multiplex PCR, and the TCRdb table lists in-frame clones only, not all of them. Among approximately 360,000 clones, 80% to 90% were seen once, and the ten largest hold approximately 1.9%. The sample was PBMCs or T cells enriched from blood (not recorded which). The receptors originated from a middle-aged man in a cohort exposed to, infected with or recovered from COVID-19 (not recorded which).

This clone was counted a few times. The chain has TRBV2 and TRBJ2-1, with TRBD2 identical over 11 bases. Germline loops: CDR1 SNHLY, CDR2 FYNNEI. The CDR3 loop spans 14 amino acids. Losses at the gene ends were 9 bases for V and 3 bases for J; bases not matched to a gene: 4. The CDR3 coding sequence is TGTGCCAGTACTAGCGGGAGACTCTACAATGAGCAGTTCTTC. Amino acids: CASTSGRLYNEQFF.

V gene TRBV2 combines with J gene TRBJ2-2; perhaps TRBD1 as D (6 bases). The CDR3 totals 16 residues. V was shortened by 7 bases and J by 0 bases, with 15 bases between the two germline ends. Per the germline V gene, CDR1 is SNHLY and CDR2 is FYNNEI. CDR3 bases: TGTGCCAGCACTTACCGGGACACAACGAACACCGGGGAGCTGTTTTTT. Translating gives CASTYRDTTNTGELFF.

The chain is built from TRBV27 and TRBJ2-4; tentative D call: TRBD2 (6 bases). The CDR3 is 23 residues long. V dropped 6 bases and J dropped 1 base, with 37 bases sitting between them. CDR1 and CDR2 (germline): MNHEY, SMNVEV (reference sequence). The CDR3 DNA reads TGTGCCAGCAGCCTTAGACGGGGAGGTATAGTCGAGTGTCTCAATACGGCCAAAAACATTCAGTACTTC. Protein product: CASSLRRGGIVECLNTAKNIQYF.

The V call is TRBV2, the J call TRBJ1-2, with no clear D. The germline CDR1 and CDR2 sequences are SNHLY and FYNNEI. CDR3 length: 14 amino acids. V was shortened by 3 bases and J by 7 bases, with 15 bases between the two germline ends. CDR3 nucleotides: TGTGCCAGCAGTGAGGGCCCGCCTTACTTTGGCTACACCTTC. This encodes CASSEGPPYFGYTF.

V usage is TRBV4-2 and J usage is TRBJ1-2; D call uncertain. V lost 0 bases, J lost 0 bases, and 8 bases lay in between. CDR1 and CDR2 from the germline V gene are LGHNA and YNFKEQ. The CDR3 runs 15 residues. CDR3 in DNA: TGTGCCAGCAGCCAAGAGGAGGGAACTAACTATGGCTACACCTTC. Encoded protein: CASSQEEGTNYGYTF.

The J gene is TRBJ1-1, the V gene TRBV27, with 10 bases aligning to TRBD1. J lost 2 bases, V lost 4 bases, and 4 bases had no gene match. CDR1 is MNHEY and CDR2 is SMNVEV in the germline V gene (reference sequence). The CDR3 runs 15 residues. The DNA for the CDR3 is TGTGCCAGCAGTTCAGACAGGGGGCCTAACACTGAAGCTTTCTTT. It yields the protein CASSSDRGPNTEAFF.

The chain has TRBV6-6 and TRBJ2-1; D remains ambiguous. This CDR3 has 13 residues. With 6 bases removed from V and 2 bases from J, the gap between germline ends came to 8 bases. Germline V gene data show CDR1 as MNHNY and CDR2 as SVGAGI (reference sequence). The CDR3 spells CASRHLAYNEQFF. In DNA, the CDR3 is TGTGCCAGCAGGCACTTAGCCTACAATGAGCAGTTCTTC.

CDR3 protein: CASSPGTAGVSPQHF. The CDR3 coding sequence is TGTGCCAGCAGTCCCGGGACAGCCGGGGTAAGTCCCCAGCATTTT. The rearrangement links TRBV6-5 to TRBJ1-5; 7 bases are shared with TRBD1. V gave up 5 bases and J gave up 10 bases; unmatched junction bases: 14. CDR1 and CDR2 (germline): MNHEY, SVGAGI. CDR3 length: 15 amino acids.

The chain joins TRBV20-1 to TRBJ2-1; 7 nucleotides line up with TRBD1. J lost 9 bases, V lost 3 bases, and 11 bases had no gene match. The germline V gene has CDR1 DFQATT and CDR2 SNEGSKA (reference sequence). This CDR3 is built from 14 residues. The CDR3 is CSASRGRSVGEQFF. In DNA form, the CDR3 reads TGCAGTGCTAGTAGGGGGCGCAGTGTGGGTGAGCAGTTCTTC.

The J gene is TRBJ2-3, the V gene TRBV7-3, with 11 positions matching TRBD2. Germline V gene lookup returns CDR1 SGHTA and CDR2 FQGTGA. This CDR3 is built from 16 residues. Unmatched junction bases numbered 6, after V lost 3 bases and J lost 4 bases. This chain's CDR3 is CASSLYLAGGPDTQYF. The CDR3 nucleotides read TGTGCCAGCAGCTTGTACCTAGCGGGAGGACCAGATACGCAGTATTTT.

The CDR3 sequence is CASNRQRDQPQHF. The CDR3 bases are TGTGCCAGTAATCGACAGCGTGATCAGCCCCAGCATTTT. The chain has TRBV19 and TRBJ1-5, with TRBD1 as a possible D gene (5 bases). There are 13 residues in the CDR3. CDR1 LNHDA and CDR2 SQIVND come from the germline V gene (reference sequence). V was shortened by 7 bases and J by 5 bases, with 12 bases between the two germline ends.

The chain links TRBV5-4 to TRBJ2-1, with TRBD2 matching 10 bases. V lost 2 bases to trimming and J lost 3 bases; unmatched junction nucleotides: 2. The germline V gene encodes CDR1 SGHNT and CDR2 YYREEE (reference sequence). The CDR3 contains 15 residues. The CDR3 nucleotides read TGTGCCAGCAGCTTCCGACTAGCGGGCTACAATGAGCAGTTCTTC. Translation: CASSFRLAGYNEQFF. Full variable domain (remainder filled in from reference TRBV5-4 and TRBJ2-1): ETGVTQSPTHLIKTRGQQVTLRCSSQSGHNTVSWYQQALGQGPQFIFQYYREEENGRGNFPPRFSGLQFPNYSSELNVNALELDDSALYLCASSFRLAGYNEQFFGPGTRLTVL.

The chain links TRBV30 to TRBJ2-7; 7 bases are shared with TRBD2. The CDR3 has 15 amino acids. The V segment lost 0 bases and the J segment 2 bases; nucleotides outside the gene matches: 7. CDR1 and CDR2 (germline): GTSNPN, SVGIG (reference sequence). CDR3 nucleotides: TGTGCCTGGAGTGTACGGCGGGAGAGGACCTACGAGCAGTACTTC. Translated, it gives CAWSVRRERTYEQYF.

This chain joins TRBV4-1 and TRBJ1-3; TRBD1 agrees at 9 bases. Germline V gene data show CDR1 as MGHRA and CDR2 as YSYEKL. V was clipped by 4 bases and J by 15 bases; unmatched bases: 16. The CDR3 covers 15 residues. CDR3 protein: CASSPVPGQGPVRYF. CDR3 nucleotide sequence: TGCGCCAGCAGCCCCGTCCCGGGACAGGGACCCGTTCGATATTTT.

The chain is built from TRBV5-1 and TRBJ1-1, with D maybe TRBD1 (6 bases). The ends were cut back, 4 bases at V and 5 bases at J, with 15 bases in the middle. The germline V gene has CDR1 SGHRS and CDR2 YFSETQ. CDR3 length equals 14 residues. DNA for the CDR3: TGCGCCAGCAGCCAGACAGGAGGAAGTACTGAAGCTTTCTTT. This gives the protein CASSQTGGSTEAFF.

This clone was recorded a few times. The rearrangement links TRBV7-9 to TRBJ2-5, with D maybe TRBD2 (5 bases). Trimming removed 3 bases from V and 3 bases from J, with 17 bases in between. Germline CDR1 is SEHNR and CDR2 is FQNEAQ (reference sequence). The CDR3 is made up of 16 amino acids. CDR3: CASSFSQRVFEETQYF. Here the CDR3 DNA reads TGTGCCAGCAGCTTTTCTCAGAGGGTGTTCGAAGAGACCCAGTACTTC.

The genes are TRBV7-3 and TRBJ2-7, with 7 positions matching TRBD1. V dropped 4 bases and J dropped 1; count of bases not matched to a gene: 1. CDR1 and CDR2 (germline): SGHTA, FQGTGA. The CDR3 is 13 residues long. The CDR3 bases are TGTGCCAGCAGCTGGGGACAGTCCTACGAGCAGTACTTC. This translates into CASSWGQSYEQYF.

This clone has only one observation. CDR3 residues: CASRLDSSSYNEQFF. As DNA, the CDR3 is TGCGCCAGCAGGCTGGACAGTAGCTCCTACAATGAGCAGTTCTTC. The chain recombines TRBV5-1 with TRBJ2-1; weak D call: TRBD1 (6 bases). Per germline, CDR1 SGHRS and CDR2 YFSETQ. The V end lost 5 bases, the J end lost 0 bases, and 12 bases lay between the germline ends. The CDR3 covers 15 residues.

This clone was detected only once. The V call is TRBV10-3, the J call TRBJ2-1, with 8 bases lining up with TRBD2. Trimming took 6 bases from V and 10 from J; bases not matched to a gene: 11. The CDR3 contains 14 residues. Germline V lookup: CDR1 ENHRY, CDR2 SYGVKD. The CDR3 DNA reads TGTGCCATCAGGGGTAGCGGGGAGGGGAAGGAGCAGTTCTTC. It is translated as CAIRGSGEGKEQFF.

The rearrangement joins TRBV2 to TRBJ1-2, with TRBD1 matching 7 bases. Looked up from germline, CDR1 is SNHLY and CDR2 is FYNNEI. CDR3 length: 16 residues. The junction had 12 bases not matched to a gene; V was cut back by 6 bases and J by 2 bases. CDR3 sequence: CASRDADRPLNYGYTF. The CDR3 nucleotides are TGTGCCAGCAGAGACGCGGACAGGCCCTTAAACTATGGCTACACCTTC.

This chain uses TRBV5-3 with TRBJ2-2; 9 bases line up with TRBD1. TRBV5-3 is an open reading frame whose function is uncertain. CDR3 size: 14 residues. The J segment lost 5 bases and the V segment lost 8 bases, leaving 7 bases of the junction unmatched. The CDR3 loop is CASPYRGHTGELFF. CDR3 coding DNA: TGTGCCAGTCCGTACAGGGGGCATACCGGGGAGCTGTTTTTT.

CDR3 in amino acids: CASSPKLLNTEAFF. The CDR3, as DNA: TGTGCCAGCAGCCCCAAGCTACTCAACACTGAAGCTTTCTTT. This chain connects TRBV3-1 (or the pseudogene TRBV3-2) to TRBJ1-1; D unclear. In germline, CDR1 is LGHDT, CDR2 YNNKEL (reference sequence). V shed 4 bases and J shed 2 bases, with 11 bases lying between them. This CDR3 region has 14 residues.

The rearrangement joins TRBV6-5 to TRBJ2-7; D is perhaps TRBD2 (5 bases). Deletions cut 0 bases from V and 0 bases from J, with 12 bases between. The CDR3 totals 16 residues. Germline values: CDR1 MNHEY, CDR2 SVGAGI. In DNA form, the CDR3 reads TGTGCCAGCAGTTACTCCGGACTTTTGAGCTCCTACGAGCAGTACTTC. Amino acids: CASSYSGLLSSYEQYF.

V and J are TRBV19 and TRBJ1-1; 7 nucleotides agree with TRBD1. J lost 7 bases, V lost 0 bases, and 5 bases had no gene match. The CDR3 spans 14 residues. CDR1 and CDR2 from the germline V gene are LNHDA and SQIVND (reference sequence). CDR3 bases: TGTGCCAGTAGTATAGACGAAGGGGGCGGTGAAGCTTTCTTT. This codes for CASSIDEGGGEAFF.

CDR3 bases: TGTGCCAGCAGCTTTTGGGGGAGGAGGTCCGGGAGTGAGCAGTTCTTC. Residues: CASSFWGRRSGSEQFF. J is TRBJ2-1 and V is TRBV7-2, with TRBD2 as a possible D gene (6 bases). V was pared by 3 bases and J by 9 bases, with 21 bases between. This CDR3 has 16 residues. Germline V gives CDR1 SGHTA, CDR2 FQGNSA.

CDR3 region: CASTKIENTGELFF. The CDR3, as DNA: TGTGCCAGCACCAAGATAGAGAACACCGGGGAGCTGTTTTTT. The chain is built from TRBV7-9 and TRBJ2-2, with unresolved D. V dropped 7 bases and J dropped 1 base, with 10 bases sitting between them. The CDR3 contains 14 residues. Germline V CDR1 and CDR2: SEHNR, FQNEAQ (reference sequence).

The gene calls are TRBV7-9 and TRBJ1-1; 8 bases are shared with TRBD1. The CDR3 has 17 amino acids. Germline lookup yields CDR1 SEHNR and CDR2 FQNEAQ (reference sequence). V lost 6 bases and J lost 5; bases outside the gene matches: 17. CDR3 residues: CASRPDRGGGMGTEAFF. CDR3 sequence (DNA): TGTGCCAGCAGACCAGACAGGGGTGGGGGAATGGGGACTGAAGCTTTCTTT.

V and J are TRBV28 and TRBJ2-2; 8 nucleotides line up with TRBD2. The CDR3 contains 16 residues. J was trimmed by 1 base and V by 3 bases; bases with no gene match: 4. Germline-derived CDR1 and CDR2 are MDHEN and SYDVKM. In DNA form, the CDR3 reads TGTGCCAGCAGTTTCGGGCTAGCGGGGAACACCGGGGAGCTGTTTTTT. Its protein is CASSFGLAGNTGELFF.

This clone came up a few times. This chain links TRBV7-9 with TRBJ2-7; the D is unclear. The CDR3 loop spans 14 amino acids. Per the germline V gene, CDR1 is SEHNR and CDR2 is FQNEAQ (reference sequence). Trimming pared 4 bases from V and 0 bases from J, leaving 10 bases between. CDR3 region: CASSSSGLSYEQYF. The CDR3 coding sequence is TGTGCCAGCAGCTCCTCAGGTCTCTCCTACGAGCAGTACTTC.

The rearrangement links TRBV5-1 to TRBJ2-7; 9 bases map to TRBD2. With V trimmed by 4 bases and J by 7 bases, 9 bases remained unmatched. The germline CDR1 and CDR2 sequences are SGHRS and YFSETQ. CDR3 size: 14 residues. The CDR3 loop is CASSDLAGAGEQYF. The CDR3, as DNA: TGCGCCAGCAGCGACTTAGCGGGAGCGGGGGAGCAGTACTTC.

The chain has TRBV7-9 and TRBJ2-5, with D perhaps TRBD2 (6 bases). The CDR3 length is 15 residues. Germline lookup yields CDR1 SEHNR and CDR2 FQNEAQ (reference sequence). Trimming pared 1 base from V and 1 base from J, leaving 10 bases between. As DNA, the CDR3 is TGTGCCAGCAGCTTAGGGGCGGGACCCCAAGAGACCCAGTACTTC. Translating it yields CASSLGAGPQETQYF.

V is TRBV5-8 and J is TRBJ1-5; D is ambiguous. This CDR3 has 15 residues. The germline V and J ends were trimmed by 5 bases and 4 bases, with 16 bases remaining between them. Germline values: CDR1 SGHTS, CDR2 YDEGEE. CDR3 sequence reads: CASRRVDIRNQPQHF. CDR3 DNA sequence: TGTGCCAGCAGACGTGTTGACATTCGAAATCAGCCCCAGCATTTT.